A single sample gave rise to the 31 T cell receptor beta chains below, sequenced in a study of metastatic and nonmetastatic thyroid tumors. TCRdb redid the clone calls on the PCR reads using MiXCR. Of some 33,000 clones in the sample, approximately 8% are singletons; the top ten hold about 41%. Prior to thyroid surgery, none of the patients had received any treatment. Sample: blood. The receptors here all came from a female donor with papillary thyroid cancer or a benign thyroid nodule (not recorded which). Some clones in this sample may be carry-over from other donors' samples.

This clone has at least ten counts. The chain couples TRBV18 to TRBJ2-2; D is undetermined. The CDR3 totals 15 residues. Germline V gives CDR1 KGHSH, CDR2 LQKENI. V lost 2 bases to trimming and J lost 1 base, with 8 bases between them. CDR3 region: CASSPTELNTGELFF. CDR3 in DNA: TGTGCCAGCTCACCAACCGAGCTGAACACCGGGGAGCTGTTTTTT.

This clone was recorded many times. The same CDR3 can be traced to other DNA sequences in this sample. The J gene is TRBJ2-7, the V gene TRBV27; 9 nucleotides line up with TRBD1. CDR1 and CDR2 (germline): MNHEY, SMNVEV (reference sequence). Germline trimming cut 6 bases from V and 6 bases from J; bases unmatched to any gene: 9. The CDR3 length is 14 residues. The CDR3 DNA reads TGTGCCAGCAGGTCCGGGACAGGGTGGGGCGAGCAGTACTTC. It is translated as CASRSGTGWGEQYF.

This clone was observed at least ten times. The chain uses TRBV6-1 and TRBJ2-7; D is tentatively TRBD1 or TRBD2 (7 bases each). Germline CDR1 is MNHNS and CDR2 is SASEGT. V shed 7 bases and J shed 2 bases, with 12 bases lying between them. The CDR3 spans 13 residues. The CDR3: CASKQGGAYEQYF. CDR3 DNA: TGTGCCAGCAAGCAGGGGGGGGCCTACGAGCAGTACTTC.

This clone was detected ten times or more. A read error may explain this, as a much larger clone is one base away. The V and J genes are TRBV30 and TRBJ1-2; D possibly corresponds to TRBD1 (5 bases). The CDR3 length is 11 residues. The germline V gene encodes CDR1 GTSNPN and CDR2 SVGIG (reference sequence). The CDR3 region is CAWSARRDPFF. The CDR3 DNA sequence: TGTGCCTGGAGTGCCCGCAGGGACCCCTTCTTC.

In this sample, this clone turned up many times. This rearrangement joins TRBV7-9 to TRBJ1-1, with unresolved D. With 1 base removed from V and 8 bases from J, the gap between germline ends came to 11 bases. This CDR3 is 13 amino acids long. Germline CDR1 is SEHNR and CDR2 is FQNEAQ (reference sequence). CDR3 region: CASSLVSWGEAFF. The CDR3 nucleotides read TGTGCCAGCAGCTTAGTATCGTGGGGAGAAGCTTTCTTT.

Many counts were recorded for this clone. The chain employs TRBV19 and TRBJ1-5; D may be TRBD1 (5 bases). The CDR3 has 17 amino acids. Germline-derived CDR1 and CDR2 are LNHDA and SQIVND (reference sequence). V was clipped by 3 bases and J by 0 bases, with 15 bases between them. CDR3 amino acids: CASSIRGPTYSNQPQHF. The CDR3 DNA reads as TGTGCCAGTAGTATTAGGGGACCTACTTATAGCAATCAGCCCCAGCATTTT.

This clone was counted between two and nine times. A read error may explain this, as a much larger clone is one base away. Other DNA sequences in the same sample also yield this CDR3. The rearrangement links TRBV18 to TRBJ2-3; D is undetermined. V was clipped by 1 base and J by 1 base, with 3 bases between them. The CDR3 is made up of 13 amino acids. Germline-derived CDR1 and CDR2 are KGHSH and LQKENI. The CDR3 region is CASSPLGTDTQYF. The CDR3 coding sequence is TGTGCCAGCTCACCACTTGGCACAGATACGCAGTATTTT.

A remark on this clone: A read error may produce the germline difference seen at one junction end. V is TRBV11-2 and J is TRBJ1-1, with a possible D match to TRBD1 (5 bases). The CDR3 is 15 amino acids. Looked up from germline, CDR1 is SGHAT and CDR2 is FQNNGV. The CDR3, as DNA: TGTGCCAACAGCTCCGGCCGGGGCTACAACACTGAAGCTTTCTTT. This encodes CANSSGRGYNTEAFF.

This clone was found many times. The rearrangement uses TRBV5-1 and TRBJ2-7; a weak D match, TRBD1 (5 bases). Germline assignment: CDR1 SGHRS and CDR2 YFSETQ. The CDR3 extends over 15 amino acids. V gave up 2 bases and J gave up 7 bases, with 19 bases separating them. The CDR3 sequence: CASSFDNPRPGEQYF. CDR3 in DNA: TGCGCCAGCAGCTTCGACAACCCCCGACCAGGGGAGCAGTACTTC.

This clone was seen many times. V usage is TRBV2 and J usage is TRBJ1-5, with D uncertain. Trimming stripped 0 bases from V and 1 base from J, with 16 bases between. There are 18 residues in the CDR3. Germline CDR1 reads SNHLY; CDR2 reads FYNNEI. CDR3 coding DNA: TGTGCCAGCAGTGAAGCGCTTTCCGGGTGGCGAAGCAATCAGCCCCAGCATTTT. Translation: CASSEALSGWRSNQPQHF.

This clone was counted ten times or more. The gene calls are TRBV20-1 and TRBJ1-5; tentative D call: TRBD1 (5 bases). Trimming took off 3 bases at V and 7 bases at J, with 19 bases between the two ends. The CDR3 spans 15 residues. In germline, CDR1 is DFQATT, CDR2 SNEGSKA (reference sequence). The CDR3 bases are TGCAGTGCTAGGCCCCCGGCCGGGGCCAGCCAGCCCCAGCATTTT. Protein product: CSARPPAGASQPQHF.

This clone was seen many times. The V and J genes are TRBV6-5 and TRBJ2-5, with 8 bases matching TRBD1. The germline V gene encodes CDR1 MNHEY and CDR2 SVGAGI. The CDR3 extends over 15 amino acids. V lost 2 bases and J lost 5; bases outside the gene matches: 7. Here the CDR3 DNA reads TGTGCCAGCAGTTACGCAGGACAGGGATCCGAGACCCAGTACTTC. Translation: CASSYAGQGSETQYF.

This clone was observed at least ten times. This sequence joins TRBV3-1 and TRBJ1-2; 8 nucleotides align to TRBD1. Trimming cost V 5 bases and J 4 bases; bases outside gene matches: 12. Germline CDR1 reads LGHDT; CDR2 reads YNNKEL (reference sequence). The length of the CDR3 is 16 residues. Here the CDR3 reads CASSENGQGYFYGYTF. For the CDR3, the DNA is TGTGCCAGCAGCGAGAATGGACAGGGTTACTTCTATGGCTACACCTTC. The variable domain in full, completed from reference TRBV3-1 and TRBJ1-2, reads DTAVSQTPKYLVTQMGNDKSIKCEQNLGHDTMYWYKQDSKKFLKIMFSYNNKELIINETVPNRFSPKSPDKAHLNLHINSLELGDSAVYFCASSENGQGYFYGYTFGSGTRLTVV.

This clone was seen ten or more times. The gene calls are TRBV7-9 and TRBJ1-2; the D gene is possibly TRBD1 (5 bases). With 2 bases removed from V and 10 bases from J, the gap between germline ends came to 17 bases. This CDR3 comprises 14 residues. Germline V CDR1 and CDR2: SEHNR, FQNEAQ (reference sequence). The CDR3: CASSLPGTADDYTF. DNA for the CDR3: TGTGCCAGCAGCTTACCCGGGACGGCGGATGACTACACCTTC.

This clone was counted many times. The chain combines TRBV10-3 with TRBJ1-5; D call uncertain. Germline lookup yields CDR1 ENHRY and CDR2 SYGVKD. The CDR3 has 12 residues. Trimming cost V 2 bases and J 3 bases, with 2 bases left between them. The chain's CDR3 is CAISENNQPQHF. In DNA form, the CDR3 reads TGTGCCATCAGTGAGAACAATCAGCCCCAGCATTTT.

This clone showed up many times. V usage is TRBV20-1 and J usage is TRBJ1-2, with 8 bases identical to TRBD1. J gave up 4 bases and V 2 bases, and 6 bases lay outside the gene matches. CDR3 length equals 14 residues. The germline V gene has CDR1 DFQATT and CDR2 SNEGSKA (reference sequence). CDR3 in DNA: TGCAGTGCTAGACACCTACAGGGGGGCTATGGCTACACCTTC. Protein sequence: CSARHLQGGYGYTF.

The sample holds a few counts of this clone. This may come from a read error, since a much larger clone is one base off. The genes are TRBV7-2 and TRBJ1-1; no clear D gene. V shed 6 bases and J shed 1 base, with 9 bases lying between them. Germline V gene lookup returns CDR1 SGHTA and CDR2 FQGNSA. This CDR3 contains 13 residues. In DNA form, the CDR3 reads TGTGCCAGCAGTTTGGGGTCGAACACTGAAGCTTTCTTT. Translating it yields CASSLGSNTEAFF.

This clone was seen at least ten times. This rearrangement joins TRBV6-1 to TRBJ2-7; D gene unclear. The CDR3 totals 13 residues. Trimming removed 10 bases at V and 1 base at J, with 14 bases between. Germline CDR1 and CDR2: MNHNS and SASEGT. CDR3 nucleotide sequence: TGTGCCACACGCCTGAGCCATTCCTACGAGCAGTACTTC. Protein: CATRLSHSYEQYF.

This clone was counted many times. In the same sample, other DNA sequences code for this CDR3. The rearrangement joins TRBV4-1 to TRBJ1-2; D might be TRBD1 (5 bases). This CDR3 region has 16 residues. V was cut by 1 base and J by 4 bases, with 16 bases left in between. Germline loops: CDR1 MGHRA, CDR2 YSYEKL. In DNA form, the CDR3 reads TGCGCCAGCAGCCAAGGCTCGGGACCTAAGGGCTATGGCTACACCTTC. Translated, it gives CASSQGSGPKGYGYTF.

Many counts were recorded for this clone. The chain has TRBV29-1 and TRBJ1-1; D is perhaps TRBD1 (6 bases). The germline V and J ends were trimmed by 7 bases and 1 base, with 13 bases remaining between them. Germline V gene lookup returns CDR1 SQVTM and CDR2 ANQGSEA. CDR3 size: 13 residues. The CDR3 sequence is CSAPGQTNTEAFF. The CDR3 DNA is TGCAGCGCACCTGGACAGACGAACACTGAAGCTTTCTTT.

This clone was seen many times. The chain links TRBV5-1 to TRBJ2-6, with D perhaps TRBD1 (6 bases). Germline loops: CDR1 SGHRS, CDR2 YFSETQ. V shed 4 bases and J shed 1 base, with 6 bases lying between them. The CDR3 contains 14 residues. The CDR3 region is CASSTGSGANVLTF. CDR3 sequence (DNA): TGCGCCAGCAGCACAGGGTCTGGGGCCAACGTCCTGACTTTC. Drawing the rest from reference TRBV5-1 and TRBJ2-6, the complete variable domain is KAGVTQTPRYLIKTRGQQVTLSCSPISGHRSVSWYQQTPGQGLQFLFEYFSETQRNKGNFPGRFSGRQFSNSRSEMNVSTLELGDSALYLCASSTGSGANVLTFGAGSRLTVL.

This clone was counted many times. The chain links TRBV20-1 to TRBJ2-3; D is unresolved. CDR1 is DFQATT, CDR2 SNEGSKA, per germline (reference sequence). The CDR3 extends over 16 amino acids. V was trimmed by 1 base and J by 0 bases, leaving 14 bases between them. Here the CDR3 DNA reads TGCAGTGCTAGAGTCGTCCAAACGACTAGCACAGATACGCAGTATTTT. It translates to CSARVVQTTSTDTQYF.

In its sample, this clone was seen many times. V usage is TRBV20-1 and J usage is TRBJ1-2; 10 nucleotides agree with TRBD1. The V segment lost 6 bases and the J segment 3 bases; nucleotides outside the gene matches: 4. CDR3 length: 13 amino acids. Looked up from germline, CDR1 is DFQATT and CDR2 is SNEGSKA (reference sequence). The CDR3 loop is CSARTGGDYGYTF. The CDR3 nucleotides are TGCAGTGCCAGGACAGGGGGGGACTATGGCTACACCTTC.

This clone came up many times. V is TRBV28 and J is TRBJ1-2; no reliable D call. Germline CDR1 is MDHEN and CDR2 is SYDVKM. Trimming removed 5 bases from V and 4 bases from J, with 17 bases in between. The CDR3 extends over 15 amino acids. For the CDR3, the DNA is TGTGCCAGCAGTCCTAGTCCGGGTCTTAGCTATGGCTACACCTTC. Its translation: CASSPSPGLSYGYTF.

The chain links TRBV5-4 to TRBJ2-7; the D gene is possibly TRBD1 (5 bases). Trimming left V 3 bases short and J 1 base short, with 14 bases between. CDR3 size: 15 residues. The V gene's germline CDR1 is SGHNT and CDR2 YYREEE (reference sequence). DNA of the CDR3: TGTGCCAGCAGCTGGGGCGGCAGGGTATCCTACGAGCAGTACTTC. Translation: CASSWGGRVSYEQYF.

This clone is medium-sized within its sample. The CDR3 sequence is CASSDMDIQWTTEAFF. CDR3 sequence (DNA): TGTGCCAGCAGTGACATGGACATCCAGTGGACCACTGAAGCTTTCTTT. This sequence joins TRBV6-1 and TRBJ1-1, with D perhaps TRBD1 (5 bases). Germline-derived CDR1 and CDR2 are MNHNS and SASEGT. The CDR3 sequence is 16 residues long. V was trimmed by 3 bases and J by 4 bases, leaving 18 bases between them.

This clone appeared many times. The gene calls are TRBV6-2 or TRBV6-3 and TRBJ1-5; 7 bases line up with TRBD1. V trimming: 5 bases; J trimming: 0 bases; junction bases outside the gene matches: 7. CDR3 length: 16 residues. Germline CDR1 is MNHEY and CDR2 is SVGEGT. The CDR3 nucleotides read TGTGCCAGCAGTCCCTCCAGGGGGAGTAGCAATCAGCCCCAGCATTTT. This sequence encodes CASSPSRGSSNQPQHF.

This clone was seen many times. This sequence joins TRBV6-1 and TRBJ1-2; possible D gene TRBD1, 5 bases. Looked up from germline, CDR1 is MNHNS and CDR2 is SASEGT. The V end was cut by 5 bases, the J end by 5 bases, with 9 bases between. This CDR3 is built from 12 residues. As DNA, the CDR3 is TGTGCCAGCAGTCCAGGGATTTATGGCTACACCTTC. It codes for CASSPGIYGYTF.

Many counts were recorded for this clone. This chain uses TRBV18 with TRBJ2-7; D is undetermined. CDR1 is KGHSH and CDR2 is LQKENI in the germline V gene. This CDR3 has 12 residues. Trimming shortened V by 3 bases and J by 5 bases, and 8 bases separated the two germline ends. The CDR3 protein is CASSPDLDEQYF. In DNA form, the CDR3 reads TGTGCCAGCTCACCGGATCTCGACGAGCAGTACTTC. Together with reference TRBV18 and TRBJ2-7, the CDR3 gives the full variable domain: NAGVMQNPRHLVRRRGQEARLRCSPMKGHSHVYWYRQLPEEGLKFMVYLQKENIIDESGMPKERFSAEFPKEGPSILRIQQVVRGDSAAYFCASSPDLDEQYFGPGTRLTVT.

Many counts were recorded for this clone. The chain is built from TRBV6-1 and TRBJ1-1; TRBD1 matches 10 bases. The germline gives CDR1 MNHNS, CDR2 SASEGT. J was trimmed by 12 bases and V by 4 bases; bases with no gene match: 14. The CDR3 runs to 15 residues. The CDR3 protein is CASSATGTGDPWTFF. The CDR3 coding sequence is TGTGCCAGCAGTGCCACCGGGACAGGGGATCCTTGGACTTTCTTT.

This sequence joins TRBV5-5 and TRBJ2-1; maybe TRBD1 (5 bases). V shed 4 bases and J shed 9 bases, with 17 bases lying between them. The germline V gene has CDR1 SGHKS and CDR2 YYEKEE (reference sequence). The CDR3 consists of 14 residues. The CDR3 spells CASSPMWGLSEQFF. CDR3 DNA sequence: TGTGCCAGCAGCCCGATGTGGGGCTTAAGTGAGCAGTTCTTC.